Here is one TCR beta chain with its context. The protocol was immunoSEQ multiplex PCR, while the TCRdb copy is restricted to in-frame clones and leaves out a portion. Here the sample spans about 58,000 clones, 85% to 95% being singletons. The sample belongs to a study of PD-1 blockade in classical Hodgkin lymphoma. The CDR3 runs to 14 residues. Germline CDR1 and CDR2: SGHAT and FQNNGV. Deletions cut 5 bases from V and 2 bases from J, with 13 bases between. Each patient's relapse followed autologous stem cell transplantation, and brentuximab vedotin exposure varied. V usage is TRBV11-2 and J usage is TRBJ2-7; no firm D call. This TCR was recovered from a human donor with classical Hodgkin lymphoma. The source material was peripheral blood mononuclear cells (PBMCs), sampled before the second cycle of nivolumab. The CDR3 nucleotides read TGTGCCAGCAGCCATGGACCGAACACCTACGAGCAGTACTTC. It is translated as CASSHGPNTYEQYF. Using reference TRBV11-2 and TRBJ2-7 for the parts outside the CDR3, the full variable domain is EAGVAQSPRYKIIEKRQSVAFWCNPISGHATLYWYQQILGQGPKLLIQFQNNGVVDDSQLPKDRFSAERLKGVDSTLKIQPAKLEDSAVYLCASSHGPNTYEQYFGPGTRLTVT.